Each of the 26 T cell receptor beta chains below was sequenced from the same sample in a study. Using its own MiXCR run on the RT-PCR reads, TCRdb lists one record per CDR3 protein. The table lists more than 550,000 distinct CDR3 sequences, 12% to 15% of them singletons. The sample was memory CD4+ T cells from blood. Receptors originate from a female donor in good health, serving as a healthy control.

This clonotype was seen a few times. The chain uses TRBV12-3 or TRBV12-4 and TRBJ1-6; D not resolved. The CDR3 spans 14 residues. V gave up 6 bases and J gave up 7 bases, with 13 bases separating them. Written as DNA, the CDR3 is TGTGCCAGCAGCCTCGGAGGCGCCAATTCACCCCTCCACTTT. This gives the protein CASSLGGANSPLHF.

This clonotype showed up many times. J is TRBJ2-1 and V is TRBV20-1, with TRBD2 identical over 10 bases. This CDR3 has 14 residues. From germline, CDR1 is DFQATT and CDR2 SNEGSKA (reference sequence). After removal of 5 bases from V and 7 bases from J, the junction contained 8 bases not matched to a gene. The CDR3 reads CSAVFLAGVNEQFF. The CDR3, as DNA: TGCAGTGCTGTATTCCTAGCGGGAGTGAATGAGCAGTTCTTC.

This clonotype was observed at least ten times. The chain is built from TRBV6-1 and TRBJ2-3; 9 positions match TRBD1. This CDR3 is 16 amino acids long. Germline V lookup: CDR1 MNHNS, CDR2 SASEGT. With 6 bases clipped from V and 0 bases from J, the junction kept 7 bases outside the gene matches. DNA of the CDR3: TGTGCCAGCAGGGCCGGGACAGGGATTAGCACAGATACGCAGTATTTT. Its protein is CASRAGTGISTDTQYF.

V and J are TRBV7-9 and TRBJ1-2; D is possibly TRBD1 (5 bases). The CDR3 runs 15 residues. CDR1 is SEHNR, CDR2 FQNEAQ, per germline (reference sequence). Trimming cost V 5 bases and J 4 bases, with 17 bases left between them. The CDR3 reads CASSPPQGPVYGYTF. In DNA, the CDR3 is TGTGCCAGCAGCCCCCCTCAGGGACCCGTCTATGGCTACACCTTC.

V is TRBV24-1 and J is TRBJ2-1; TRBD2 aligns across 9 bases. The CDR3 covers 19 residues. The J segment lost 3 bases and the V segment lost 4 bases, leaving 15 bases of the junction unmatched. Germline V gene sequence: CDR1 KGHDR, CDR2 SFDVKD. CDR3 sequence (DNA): TGTGCCACCAGTGACACCCCGGACAGAGCGGGAGGTTTCTACAATGAGCAGTTCTTC. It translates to CATSDTPDRAGGFYNEQFF.

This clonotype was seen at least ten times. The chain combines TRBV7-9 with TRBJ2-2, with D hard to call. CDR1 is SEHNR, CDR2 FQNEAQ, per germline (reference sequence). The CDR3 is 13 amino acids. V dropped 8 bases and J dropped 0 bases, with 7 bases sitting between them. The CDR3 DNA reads TGTGCCAGCTACCAAGCGAACACCGGGGAGCTGTTTTTT. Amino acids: CASYQANTGELFF.

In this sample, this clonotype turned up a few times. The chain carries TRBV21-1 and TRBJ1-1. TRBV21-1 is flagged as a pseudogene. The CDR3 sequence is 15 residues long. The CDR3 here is CASSTSWRETAEAFF. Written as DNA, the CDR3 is TGTGCCAGCAGCACTTCCTGGAGGGAGACCGCTGAAGCTTTCTTT.

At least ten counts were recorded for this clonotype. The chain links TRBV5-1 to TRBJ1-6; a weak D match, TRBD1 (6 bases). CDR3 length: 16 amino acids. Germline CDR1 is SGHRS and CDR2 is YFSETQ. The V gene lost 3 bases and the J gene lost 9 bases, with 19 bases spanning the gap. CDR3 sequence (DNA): TGCGCCAGCAGCTCTATTGGACAGCGGCAAGGTTCACCCCTCCACTTT. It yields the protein CASSSIGQRQGSPLHF. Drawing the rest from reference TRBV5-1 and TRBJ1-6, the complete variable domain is KAGVTQTPRYLIKTRGQQVTLSCSPISGHRSVSWYQQTPGQGLQFLFEYFSETQRNKGNFPGRFSGRQFSNSRSEMNVSTLELGDSALYLCASSSIGQRQGSPLHFGNGTRLTVT.

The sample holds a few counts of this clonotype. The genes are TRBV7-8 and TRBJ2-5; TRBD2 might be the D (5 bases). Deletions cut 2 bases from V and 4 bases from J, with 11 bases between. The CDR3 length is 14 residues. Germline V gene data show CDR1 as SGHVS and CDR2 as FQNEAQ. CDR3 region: CASSLTGIGETQYF. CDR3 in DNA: TGTGCCAGCAGCTTAACGGGAATAGGAGAGACCCAGTACTTC.

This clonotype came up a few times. In nucleotides, the CDR3 is TGCAGTGCTAGATCGTCGATTGGGACAGGGGGCACAGATACGCAGTATTTT. Translation gives CSARSSIGTGGTDTQYF. The chain couples TRBV20-1 to TRBJ2-3; 10 nucleotides match TRBD1. The CDR3 is 17 residues long. With V trimmed by 2 bases and J by 1 base, 9 bases remained unmatched. From germline, CDR1 is DFQATT and CDR2 SNEGSKA (reference sequence).

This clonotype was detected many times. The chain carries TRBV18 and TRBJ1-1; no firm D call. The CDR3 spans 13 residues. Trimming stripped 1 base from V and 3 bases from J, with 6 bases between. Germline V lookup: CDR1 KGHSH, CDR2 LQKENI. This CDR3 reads CASSPLPDTEAFF. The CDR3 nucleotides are TGTGCCAGCTCACCACTTCCCGACACTGAAGCTTTCTTT.

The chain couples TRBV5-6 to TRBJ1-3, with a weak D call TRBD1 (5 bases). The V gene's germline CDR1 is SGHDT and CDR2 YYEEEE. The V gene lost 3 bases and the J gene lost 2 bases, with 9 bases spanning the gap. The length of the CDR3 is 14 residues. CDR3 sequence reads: CASSSTRAGNTIYF. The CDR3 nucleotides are TGTGCCAGCAGCTCCACCAGGGCTGGAAACACCATATATTTT.

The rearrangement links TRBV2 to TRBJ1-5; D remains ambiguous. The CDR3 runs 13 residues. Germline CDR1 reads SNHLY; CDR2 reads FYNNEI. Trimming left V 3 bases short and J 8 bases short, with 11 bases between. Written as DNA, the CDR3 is TGTGCCAGCAGTGACCGGGCCGGCGAGCCCCAGCATTTT. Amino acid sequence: CASSDRAGEPQHF.

The CDR3 loop reads CASSQGTFIQGAQYF. The CDR3 bases are TGTGCCAGCAGCCAAGGGACGTTTATCCAGGGGGCCCAGTACTTC. The rearrangement uses TRBV3-1 and TRBJ2-5, with 7 bases lining up with TRBD1. V shed 1 base and J 9 bases; nucleotides not matched to a gene: 11. The CDR3 has 15 amino acids. Germline CDR1 reads LGHDT; CDR2 reads YNNKEL (reference sequence).

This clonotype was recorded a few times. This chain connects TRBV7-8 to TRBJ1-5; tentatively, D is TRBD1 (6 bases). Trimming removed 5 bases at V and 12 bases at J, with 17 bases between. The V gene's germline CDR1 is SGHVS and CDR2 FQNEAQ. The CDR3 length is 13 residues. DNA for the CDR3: TGTGCCAGCAGCCCGAACAGGGACCTCCACCAGCATTTT. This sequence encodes CASSPNRDLHQHF.

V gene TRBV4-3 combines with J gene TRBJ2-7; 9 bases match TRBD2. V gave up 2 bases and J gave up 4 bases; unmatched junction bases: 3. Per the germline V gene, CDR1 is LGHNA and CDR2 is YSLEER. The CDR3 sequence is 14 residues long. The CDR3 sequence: CASSQYSGRYEQYF. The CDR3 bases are TGCGCCAGCAGCCAATATAGCGGGAGATACGAGCAGTACTTC.

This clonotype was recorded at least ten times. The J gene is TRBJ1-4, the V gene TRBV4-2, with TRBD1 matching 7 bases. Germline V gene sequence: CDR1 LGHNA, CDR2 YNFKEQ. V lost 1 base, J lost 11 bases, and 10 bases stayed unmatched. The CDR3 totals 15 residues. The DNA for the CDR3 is TGTGCCAGCAGCCAAGGGCACAGGGGAGAGGATAAACTGTTTTTT. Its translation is CASSQGHRGEDKLFF.

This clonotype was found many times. CDR3: CASSTNPGDEQFF. The CDR3 DNA is TGTGCCAGCAGCACTAACCCGGGCGATGAGCAGTTCTTC. This chain joins TRBV7-2 and TRBJ2-1; no firm D call. Trimming removed 5 bases from V and 8 bases from J, with 13 bases in between. Germline CDR1 is SGHTA and CDR2 is FQGNSA. This CDR3 has 13 amino acids.

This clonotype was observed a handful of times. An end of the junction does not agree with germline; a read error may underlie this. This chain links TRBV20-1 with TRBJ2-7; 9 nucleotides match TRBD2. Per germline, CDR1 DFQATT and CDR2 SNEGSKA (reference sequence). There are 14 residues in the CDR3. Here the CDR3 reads CSARAGLAGYEQYF. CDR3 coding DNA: TGCAGTGCTAGAGCCGGGCTAGCGGGGTACGAGCAGTATTTC.

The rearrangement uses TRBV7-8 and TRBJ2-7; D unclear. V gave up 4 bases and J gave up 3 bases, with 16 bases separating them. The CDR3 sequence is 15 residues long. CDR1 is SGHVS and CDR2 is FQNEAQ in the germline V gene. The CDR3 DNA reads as TGTGCCAGCAGCTCAAGGGCGGCCAGTCTCTACGAGCAGTACTTC. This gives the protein CASSSRAASLYEQYF.

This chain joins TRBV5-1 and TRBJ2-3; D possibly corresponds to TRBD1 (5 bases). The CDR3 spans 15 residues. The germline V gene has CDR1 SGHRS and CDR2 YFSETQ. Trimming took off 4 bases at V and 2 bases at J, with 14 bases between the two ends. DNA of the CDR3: TGCGCCAGCAGCCGGACAAACCCCTCCACAGATACGCAGTATTTT. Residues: CASSRTNPSTDTQYF.

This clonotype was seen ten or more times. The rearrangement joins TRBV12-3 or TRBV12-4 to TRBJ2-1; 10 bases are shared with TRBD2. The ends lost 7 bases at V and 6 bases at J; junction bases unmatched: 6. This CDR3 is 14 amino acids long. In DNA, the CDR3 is TGTGCCAGCATCGAGCGGGAGGGAGTCAATGAGCAGTTCTTC. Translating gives CASIEREGVNEQFF.

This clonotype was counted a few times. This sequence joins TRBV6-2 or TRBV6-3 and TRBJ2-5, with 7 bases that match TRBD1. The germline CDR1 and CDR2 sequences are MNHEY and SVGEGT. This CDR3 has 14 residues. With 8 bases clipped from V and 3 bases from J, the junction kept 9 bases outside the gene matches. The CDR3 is CASSRGGTEETQYF. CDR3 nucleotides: TGTGCCAGCTCCCGAGGTGGGACAGAAGAGACCCAGTACTTC.

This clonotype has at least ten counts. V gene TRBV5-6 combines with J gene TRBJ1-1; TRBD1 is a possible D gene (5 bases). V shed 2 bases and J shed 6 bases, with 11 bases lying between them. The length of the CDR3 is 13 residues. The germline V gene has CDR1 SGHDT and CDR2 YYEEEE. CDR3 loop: CASSLWGIPEAFF. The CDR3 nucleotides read TGTGCCAGCAGCTTATGGGGGATACCTGAAGCTTTCTTT.

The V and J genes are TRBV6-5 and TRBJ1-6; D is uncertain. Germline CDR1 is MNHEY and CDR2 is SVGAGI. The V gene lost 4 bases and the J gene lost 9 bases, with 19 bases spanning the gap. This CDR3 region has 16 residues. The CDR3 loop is CASSSTPGGSTSPLHF. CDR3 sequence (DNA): TGTGCCAGCAGTTCTACCCCCGGAGGGAGTACTTCACCCCTCCACTTT.

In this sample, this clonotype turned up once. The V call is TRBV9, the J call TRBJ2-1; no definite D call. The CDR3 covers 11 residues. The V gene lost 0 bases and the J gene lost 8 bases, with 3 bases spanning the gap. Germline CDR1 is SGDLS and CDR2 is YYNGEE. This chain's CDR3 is CASSVEHEQFF. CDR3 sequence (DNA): TGTGCCAGCAGCGTAGAACATGAGCAGTTCTTC.